These 14 T cell receptor beta chains originate from one sample sequenced in a study of cytomegalovirus exposure and HLA in healthy donors. Assay: immunoSEQ multiplex PCR; the TCRdb copy retains only in-frame clones and omits some. Of some 45,000 clones in the sample, 92% were seen once. Sample: PBMCs. These receptors originate from a man aged 18-30 years in good health and CMV-seronegative.

This sequence joins TRBV29-1 and TRBJ1-2, with 11 bases that match TRBD1. Germline V CDR1 and CDR2: SQVTM, ANQGSEA. Trimming cost V 5 bases and J 8 bases; bases outside gene matches: 4. CDR3 size: 12 residues. The DNA of the CDR3 is TGCAGCGTTCGGACAGGGGGCGAGGGCTACACCTTC. Amino acids: CSVRTGGEGYTF.

This chain links TRBV5-1 with TRBJ1-1; D not resolved. V lost 0 bases and J lost 7, with 13 bases in between. Germline loops: CDR1 SGHRS, CDR2 YFSETQ. The CDR3 length is 14 residues. Here the CDR3 DNA reads TGCGCCAGCAGCTTGGCCGCAGGTATTGGTGAAGCTTTCTTT. It is translated as CASSLAAGIGEAFF.

V is TRBV28 and J is TRBJ1-2; D might be TRBD1 (6 bases). This CDR3 comprises 14 residues. In germline, CDR1 is MDHEN, CDR2 SYDVKM. The ends were cut back, 10 bases at V and 5 bases at J, with 20 bases in the middle. CDR3 bases: TGTGCCACCCGACGCGGGGGGGCGCGGTATGGCTACACCTTC. It is translated as CATRRGGARYGYTF.

The chain uses TRBV7-9 and TRBJ2-3; TRBD2 aligns across 12 bases. V lost 2 bases to trimming and J lost 0 bases; unmatched junction nucleotides: 3. CDR1 and CDR2 (germline): SEHNR, FQNEAQ (reference sequence). The CDR3 consists of 17 residues. This chain's CDR3 is CASSLRLAGASTDTQYF. The CDR3, as DNA: TGTGCCAGCAGCTTACGACTAGCGGGAGCCAGCACAGATACGCAGTATTTT.

The chain carries TRBV11-2 and TRBJ2-3, with 8 bases aligning to TRBD1. Germline V CDR1 and CDR2: SGHAT, FQNNGV. There are 14 residues in the CDR3. Trimming took 5 bases from V and 6 from J; bases not matched to a gene: 7. Here the CDR3 reads CASSKDRAADTQYF. CDR3 sequence (DNA): TGTGCCAGCAGCAAGGACAGGGCAGCCGATACGCAGTATTTT.

The V gene is TRBV10-3, the J gene TRBJ2-4; tentative D call: TRBD2 (6 bases). Per the germline V gene, CDR1 is ENHRY and CDR2 is SYGVKD. The CDR3 length is 13 residues. V lost 2 bases and J lost 6, with 8 bases in between. CDR3 bases: TGTGCCATCAGTGAGGGGACTGGAAACATTCAGTACTTC. Translation: CAISEGTGNIQYF.

The rearrangement links TRBV5-1 to TRBJ2-3; a possible D gene is TRBD2 (6 bases). The germline V gene encodes CDR1 SGHRS and CDR2 YFSETQ. This CDR3 spans 14 amino acids. Trimming took 4 bases from V and 3 from J, leaving 12 bases between them. CDR3: CASSGVEGTDTQYF. CDR3 coding DNA: TGCGCCAGCAGCGGTGTGGAGGGAACAGATACGCAGTATTTT.

This chain uses TRBV2 with TRBJ2-1; D may be TRBD1 (6 bases). The CDR3 is 13 residues long. Trimming shortened V by 6 bases and J by 7 bases, and 13 bases separated the two germline ends. Germline CDR1 reads SNHLY; CDR2 reads FYNNEI. Written as DNA, the CDR3 is TGTGCCAGCAGCTCTCAGGGGATGAATGAGCAGTTCTTC. Translating gives CASSSQGMNEQFF.

The genes are TRBV4-3 and TRBJ2-3; D gene uncertain. The V gene's germline CDR1 is LGHNA and CDR2 YSLEER. V was shortened by 0 bases and J by 1 base, with 8 bases between the two germline ends. The CDR3 has 15 residues. CDR3 amino acids: CASSQDPLGTDTQYF. The CDR3 bases are TGCGCCAGCAGCCAAGACCCACTTGGCACAGATACGCAGTATTTT.

This chain connects TRBV7-2 to TRBJ2-7, with 7 bases identical to TRBD2. The junction had 4 bases not matched to a gene; V was cut back by 0 bases and J by 5 bases. The CDR3 has 14 amino acids. Germline CDR1 and CDR2: SGHTA and FQGNSA. The CDR3 loop reads CASSLAGGPDEQYF. The CDR3 coding sequence is TGTGCCAGCAGCTTAGCGGGAGGGCCCGACGAGCAGTACTTC.

CDR3 residues: CASREPYGTGPYYEQYF. DNA of the CDR3: TGTGCCAGCAGAGAACCTTACGGGACAGGACCATACTACGAGCAGTACTTC. The chain has TRBV6-1 and TRBJ2-7; 8 positions agree with TRBD1. Trimming removed 6 bases from V and 3 bases from J; junction bases left unmatched: 16. This CDR3 spans 17 amino acids. Germline V lookup: CDR1 MNHNS, CDR2 SASEGT.

This chain joins TRBV18 and TRBJ2-7; tentative D call: TRBD1 (7 bases). Trimming removed 5 bases at V and 7 bases at J, with 18 bases between. The CDR3 contains 14 residues. From germline, CDR1 is KGHSH and CDR2 LQKENI. CDR3 nucleotide sequence: TGTGCCAGCTCATCCGTGGGGGGACAGTGGGAGCAGTACTTC. Translation: CASSSVGGQWEQYF.

The V and J genes are TRBV11-2 and TRBJ1-1; perhaps TRBD1 as D (6 bases). From germline, CDR1 is SGHAT and CDR2 FQNNGV. The CDR3 extends over 14 amino acids. Trimming removed 4 bases at V and 4 bases at J, with 13 bases between. This CDR3 reads CASSWNRDGTEAFF. The DNA of the CDR3 is TGTGCCAGCAGCTGGAACAGGGATGGCACTGAAGCTTTCTTT.

The chain links TRBV27 to TRBJ2-2, with D perhaps TRBD2 (5 bases). With 6 bases removed from V and 5 bases from J, the gap between germline ends came to 13 bases. Germline assignment: CDR1 MNHEY and CDR2 SMNVEV (reference sequence). The CDR3 is 14 residues long. CDR3 sequence reads: CASSQGRGTGELFF. For the CDR3, the DNA is TGTGCCAGCAGCCAAGGAAGAGGGACCGGGGAGCTGTTTTTT.